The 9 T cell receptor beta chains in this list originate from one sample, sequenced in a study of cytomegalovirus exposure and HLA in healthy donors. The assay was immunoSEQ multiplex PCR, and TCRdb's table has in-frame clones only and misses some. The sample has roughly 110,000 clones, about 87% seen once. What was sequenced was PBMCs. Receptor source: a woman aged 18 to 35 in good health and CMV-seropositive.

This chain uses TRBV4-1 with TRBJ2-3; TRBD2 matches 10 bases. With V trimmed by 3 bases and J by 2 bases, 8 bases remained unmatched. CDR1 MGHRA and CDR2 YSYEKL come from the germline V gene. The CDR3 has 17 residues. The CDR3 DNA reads TGCGCCAGCAGCCAGCTTCTAGCGGGGGCTCTCACAGATACGCAGTATTTT. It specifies CASSQLLAGALTDTQYF.

The DNA for the CDR3 is TGCGCCAGCAGCCAGGTACAGGAAATCTCTGGAAACACCATATATTTT. Encoded protein: CASSQVQEISGNTIYF. V and J are TRBV4-3 and TRBJ1-3; maybe TRBD1 (5 bases). Per germline, CDR1 LGHNA and CDR2 YSLEER. The CDR3 has 16 amino acids. V shed 3 bases and J shed 0 bases, with 12 bases lying between them.

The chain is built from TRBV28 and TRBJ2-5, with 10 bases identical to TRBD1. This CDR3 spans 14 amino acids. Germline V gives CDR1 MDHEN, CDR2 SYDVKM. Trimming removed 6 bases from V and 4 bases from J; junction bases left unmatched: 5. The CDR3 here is CASSPRTGGETQYF. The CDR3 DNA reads TGTGCCAGCAGCCCCCGGACAGGGGGAGAGACCCAGTACTTC.

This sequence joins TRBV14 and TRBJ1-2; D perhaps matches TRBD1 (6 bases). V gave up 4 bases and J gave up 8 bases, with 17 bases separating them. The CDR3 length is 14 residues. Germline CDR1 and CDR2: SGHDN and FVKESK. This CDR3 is CASSPSPSGGGYTF. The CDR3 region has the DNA TGTGCCAGCAGCCCCAGCCCCAGTGGGGGCGGCTACACCTTC.

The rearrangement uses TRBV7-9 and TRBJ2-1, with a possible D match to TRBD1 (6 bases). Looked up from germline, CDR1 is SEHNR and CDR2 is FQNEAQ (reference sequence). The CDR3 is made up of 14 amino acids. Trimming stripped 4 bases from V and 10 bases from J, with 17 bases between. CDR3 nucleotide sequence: TGTGCCAGCAGCTGGGGACACCGGAATGGGGAGCAGTTCTTC. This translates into CASSWGHRNGEQFF.

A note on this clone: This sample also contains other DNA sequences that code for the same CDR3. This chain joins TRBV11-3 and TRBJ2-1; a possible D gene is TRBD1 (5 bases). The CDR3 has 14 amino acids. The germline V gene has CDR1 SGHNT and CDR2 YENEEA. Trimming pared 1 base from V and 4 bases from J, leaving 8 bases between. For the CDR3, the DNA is TGTGCCAGCAGCTTAGCCCAGGGATACAATGAGCAGTTCTTC. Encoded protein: CASSLAQGYNEQFF. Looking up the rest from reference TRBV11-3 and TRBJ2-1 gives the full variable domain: EAGVVQSPRYKIIEKKQPVAFWCNPISGHNTLYWYLQNLGQGPELLIRYENEEAVDDSQLPKDRFSAERLKGVDSTLKIQPAELGDSAVYLCASSLAQGYNEQFFGPGTRLTVL.

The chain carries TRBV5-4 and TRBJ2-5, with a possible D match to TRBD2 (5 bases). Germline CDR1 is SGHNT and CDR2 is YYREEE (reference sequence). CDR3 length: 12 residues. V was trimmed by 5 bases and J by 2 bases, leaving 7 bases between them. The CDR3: CASSGLQETQYF. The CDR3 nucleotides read TGTGCCAGCAGTGGACTGCAAGAGACCCAGTACTTC.

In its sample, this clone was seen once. The CDR3 region has the DNA TGTGCCAGCAGCTTGGGGACTAGCGCCTACAATGAGCAGTTCTTC. Its translation is CASSLGTSAYNEQFF. The rearrangement links TRBV7-6 to TRBJ2-1, with 10 nucleotides matching TRBD2. The CDR3 contains 15 residues. Germline lookup yields CDR1 SGHVS and CDR2 FNYEAQ. V shed 3 bases, J shed 2 bases, and the junction held 1 base outside the gene matches.

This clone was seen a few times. CDR3 sequence: CASSVGQGVMHEQYF. DNA for the CDR3: TGTGCCAGCAGCGTCGGACAGGGTGTGATGCACGAGCAGTACTTC. The V call is TRBV11-2, the J call TRBJ2-7; 8 bases are a match to TRBD1. This CDR3 is 15 amino acids long. The V segment lost 5 bases and the J segment 5 bases; nucleotides outside the gene matches: 11. Germline V gene data show CDR1 as SGHAT and CDR2 as FQNNGV.